This record looks at one T cell receptor beta chain sequence and its context. What it binds is unknown. V shed 4 bases, J shed 4 bases, and the junction held 2 bases outside the gene matches. The germline V gene has CDR1 MNHEY and CDR2 SMNVEV (reference sequence). This CDR3 has 14 amino acids. These data belong to a study of long-term antiretroviral therapy in people with HIV. Study outcomes and limitations: Subsequent to ART, diversity was augmented yet persisted below that of transplant donor controls. Within the repertoire, clones expanded before ART were dominant at all time points. From the mid-2000s to the late 2010s, blood was obtained, possibly while participants received older ART regimens.

Samples were assayed with immunoSEQ v3.0 at survey level. Sequencing targeted 40,000-50,000 T-cell genomes per sample. The method was immunoSEQ multiplex PCR; TCRdb's version includes in-frame clones alone and lacks a portion of them. The sample consists of more than 15,000 clones, about 71% of them appearing once. The input for sequencing was unsorted PBMCs, taken 1.5 years before starting antiretroviral therapy. This clonotype originated in a woman between 45 and 60 years old with HIV. The rearrangement joins TRBV27 to TRBJ2-3, with TRBD2 matching over 10 bases. CDR3 sequence reads: CASSSLAGSDTQYF. CDR3 bases: TGTGCCAGCAGTTCACTAGCGGGATCAGATACGCAGTATTTT.